These T cell receptor beta chains were read from a single sample in a study of response to subunit inactivated influenza vaccine. MiXCR, applied by TCRdb to the RT-PCR reads, yields one record per CDR3 protein. The table shows about 540,000 distinct CDR3 sequences, with under 25% occurring only once. This sample also belongs to another study, concerning T cells expressing NK-cell markers.

Sample: CD4+ T cells sorted from PBMCs, taken 12 days after vaccination. The receptors derive from a middle-aged man who received an inactivated influenza vaccine. The CDR3 runs from the conserved cysteine through the conserved F or W. The order of the fields is CDR3 protein, CDR3 DNA, clone size, V gene, D gene, J gene. The D gene is left open where the match is weak. Size values are once, few and many counts, or a class for expanded clones, and some rows have none.

CDR3: CASSFDLRGDYEQYF
DNA: TGTGCCAGCAGTTTCGATCTGCGGGGGGACTACGAGCAGTACTTC
size: few
V: TRBV28
D: TRBD2
J: TRBJ2-7

CDR3: CASSVEVYNEQFF
DNA: TGTGCCAGCAGCGTAGAGGTGTACAATGAGCAGTTCTTC
size: -
V: TRBV9
D: -
J: TRBJ2-1

CDR3: CASFDGVGHNEQFF
DNA: TGCGCCAGCTTTGATGGGGTAGGACACAATGAGCAGTTCTTC
size: -
V: TRBV5-1
D: -
J: TRBJ2-1

CDR3: CASSVGAGTYEQYF
DNA: TGTGCCAGCAGCGTCGGAGCGGGAACCTACGAGCAGTACTTC
size: few
V: TRBV9
D: TRBD2
J: TRBJ2-7

CDR3: CASNPTGIAYEQYF
DNA: TGCGCCAGCAACCCGACAGGTATTGCCTACGAGCAGTACTTC
size: few
V: TRBV5-1
D: -
J: TRBJ2-7

CDR3: CASSLYTTGEDTQYF
DNA: TGTGCCAGCAGCTTATATACAACAGGGGAAGATACGCAGTATTTT
size: -
V: TRBV11-1
D: TRBD1
J: TRBJ2-3

CDR3: CATSRAPLGRNTGELFF
DNA: TGTGCCACCAGCAGAGCCCCTCTAGGGAGAAACACCGGGGAGCTGTTTTTT
size: few
V: TRBV15
D: -
J: TRBJ2-2

CDR3: CASSPQGPPETQYF
DNA: TGTGCCAGCAGTCCCCAGGGACCCCCCGAGACCCAGTACTTC
size: -
V: TRBV12-3/TRBV12-4
D: -
J: TRBJ2-5

CDR3: CSAGNRGPGSPLHF
DNA: TGCAGTGCTGGAAATAGGGGGCCCGGGTCACCCCTCCACTTT
size: few
V: TRBV20-1
D: TRBD1
J: TRBJ1-6

CDR3: CASFPEHAGELFF
DNA: TGTGCCAGCTTCCCGGAGCACGCCGGGGAGCTGTTTTTT
size: -
V: TRBV6-1
D: -
J: TRBJ2-2

CDR3: CSARDLRDTRTGTEAFF
DNA: TGCAGTGCTAGAGATTTGAGAGATACCAGGACGGGAACTGAAGCTTTCTTT
size: -
V: TRBV20-1
D: -
J: TRBJ1-1

CDR3: CASRSGPGNTIYF
DNA: TGTGCCAGCAGGTCGGGACCGGGAAACACCATATATTTT
size: few
V: TRBV28
D: -
J: TRBJ1-3

CDR3: CASGAGSPRDNEQFF
DNA: TGTGCCAGCGGAGCAGGCTCTCCGAGGGACAATGAGCAGTTCTTC
size: few
V: TRBV5-4
D: -
J: TRBJ2-1

CDR3: CASSYKVRAGDYEQYF
DNA: TGTGCCAGCAGTTATAAGGTTCGAGCGGGAGACTACGAGCAGTACTTC
size: -
V: TRBV6-5
D: TRBD2
J: TRBJ2-7

CDR3: CASSALSSYNEQFF
DNA: TGTGCCAGCAGTGCACTAAGCTCCTACAATGAGCAGTTCTTC
size: -
V: TRBV6-1
D: -
J: TRBJ2-1

CDR3: CASSLARADRDTQYF
DNA: TGCGCCAGCAGCCTCGCCAGGGCAGACCGAGATACGCAGTATTTT
size: -
V: TRBV5-1
D: -
J: TRBJ2-3

CDR3: CASSGQGGGKNIQYF
DNA: TGCGCCAGCAGTGGACAGGGGGGCGGCAAAAACATTCAGTACTTC
size: few
V: TRBV10-2
D: TRBD1
J: TRBJ2-4

CDR3: CASSLGFEVASTDTQYF
DNA: TGTGCCAGCAGCTTAGGGTTTGAGGTAGCTAGCACAGATACGCAGTATTTT
size: -
V: TRBV7-8
D: -
J: TRBJ2-3

CDR3: CASSILAGAETGELFF
DNA: TGTGCCAGTAGTATCCTAGCGGGAGCAGAGACCGGGGAGCTGTTTTTT
size: -
V: TRBV19
D: TRBD2
J: TRBJ2-2

CDR3: CASTLGQFNTEAFF
DNA: TGTGCCAGCACCTTGGGACAATTCAACACTGAAGCTTTCTTT
size: -
V: TRBV7-2
D: -
J: TRBJ1-1

CDR3: CASSDSGGAFETQYF
DNA: TGTGCCAGCAGTGATAGCGGGGGGGCCTTTGAGACCCAGTACTTC
size: many
V: TRBV6-1
D: TRBD2
J: TRBJ2-5

CDR3: CASSSGRVGEQYF
DNA: TGCGCCAGCAGCTCGGGGAGGGTAGGGGAGCAGTACTTC
size: few
V: TRBV5-1
D: TRBD2
J: TRBJ2-7

CDR3: CSAKSRGNTGELFF
DNA: TGCAGTGCAAAGAGCAGGGGGAACACCGGGGAGCTGTTTTTT
size: -
V: TRBV20-1
D: -
J: TRBJ2-2

CDR3: CATSDFNSGYNEQFF
DNA: TGTGCCACCAGTGATTTTAATAGCGGTTACAATGAGCAGTTCTTC
size: few
V: TRBV24-1
D: -
J: TRBJ2-1

CDR3: CASSLIPSVSYNEQFF
DNA: TGCGCCAGCAGCTTAATACCTTCGGTCTCCTACAATGAGCAGTTCTTC
size: -
V: TRBV5-1
D: -
J: TRBJ2-1

CDR3: CSVGESGYTF
DNA: TGCAGCGTGGGGGAGAGTGGCTACACCTTC
size: -
V: TRBV29-1
D: -
J: TRBJ1-2

CDR3: CASRPQPSIGTGELFF
DNA: TGTGCCAGCAGACCTCAACCTAGCATCGGAACCGGGGAGCTGTTTTTT
size: few
V: TRBV7-2
D: -
J: TRBJ2-2

CDR3: CSAETSGASYEQYF
DNA: TGCAGTGCGGAAACTAGCGGGGCCTCCTACGAGCAGTACTTC
size: -
V: TRBV20-1
D: TRBD2
J: TRBJ2-7

CDR3: CSARAPDSATEAFF
DNA: TGCAGTGCTAGGGCCCCGGACAGTGCCACTGAAGCTTTCTTT
size: -
V: TRBV20-1
D: -
J: TRBJ1-1

CDR3: CASSQDPPLAGGQVEQYF
DNA: TGTGCCAGCAGCCAAGATCCCCCGCTAGCGGGGGGGCAGGTCGAGCAGTACTTC
size: -
V: TRBV4-2
D: TRBD2
J: TRBJ2-7

CDR3: CASRLGSQGSTDTQYF
DNA: TGCGCCAGCAGACTTGGTTCGCAGGGGAGTACAGATACGCAGTATTTT
size: -
V: TRBV5-1
D: -
J: TRBJ2-3

CDR3: CSATRDSYEQYF
DNA: TGCAGTGCTACCAGGGATTCCTACGAGCAGTACTTC
size: -
V: TRBV20-1
D: -
J: TRBJ2-7

CDR3: CASRGGGTFSYNSPLHF
DNA: TGTGCCAGCAGAGGGGGAGGTACCTTTTCCTATAATTCACCCCTCCACTTT
size: few
V: TRBV12-3/TRBV12-4
D: -
J: TRBJ1-6

CDR3: CASSVGTSSSNEQFF
DNA: TGTGCCAGCAGCGTAGGGACTAGCTCGAGCAATGAGCAGTTCTTC
size: few
V: TRBV7-8
D: TRBD2
J: TRBJ2-1

CDR3: CASREIAPLHF
DNA: TGTGCCAGCAGGGAAATTGCACCCCTCCACTTT
size: -
V: TRBV2
D: -
J: TRBJ1-6

CDR3: CASSRLAGAPETQYF
DNA: TGTGCCAGCAGTCGACTAGCGGGGGCTCCAGAGACCCAGTACTTC
size: few
V: TRBV12-3/TRBV12-4
D: TRBD2
J: TRBJ2-5

CDR3: CASSYAYRDPSSGANVLTF
DNA: TGTGCCAGCAGTTACGCCTACAGGGACCCTAGCTCTGGGGCCAACGTCCTGACTTTC
size: few
V: TRBV6-2/TRBV6-3
D: -
J: TRBJ2-6

CDR3: CAWSVGRDQPQHF
DNA: TGTGCCTGGAGTGTAGGAAGGGATCAGCCCCAGCATTTT
size: once
V: TRBV30
D: -
J: TRBJ1-5

CDR3: CASSLGGPNQPQHF
DNA: TGCGCCAGCAGCTTGGGGGGCCCCAATCAGCCCCAGCATTTT
size: -
V: TRBV5-1
D: -
J: TRBJ1-5

CDR3: CASSLAPGRRWGETQYF
DNA: TGTGCCAGCAGCTTGGCCCCGGGACGGAGGTGGGGAGAGACCCAGTACTTC
size: -
V: TRBV5-6
D: -
J: TRBJ2-5

CDR3: CASSSSGLAEYNEQFF
DNA: TGTGCCAGCAGCTCATCTGGACTAGCAGAATACAATGAGCAGTTCTTC
size: few
V: TRBV28
D: TRBD2
J: TRBJ2-1

CDR3: CASSLGGISDTQYF
DNA: TGTGCCAGCAGCTTGGGGGGGATTTCAGATACGCAGTATTTT
size: -
V: TRBV5-5
D: -
J: TRBJ2-3

CDR3: CASSPAGSPSYEQYF
DNA: TGTGCCAGCTCACCAGCAGGCAGTCCCTCCTACGAGCAGTACTTC
size: once
V: TRBV18
D: -
J: TRBJ2-7

CDR3: CASSSGPRLNEQFF
DNA: TGTGCCAGCAGTTCAGGCCCCCGGCTAAATGAGCAGTTCTTC
size: -
V: TRBV12-3/TRBV12-4
D: -
J: TRBJ2-1

CDR3: CSAWRQGYGYTF
DNA: TGCAGTGCCTGGAGGCAGGGGTATGGCTACACCTTC
size: -
V: TRBV20-1
D: -
J: TRBJ1-2

CDR3: CAISGTNYGYTF
DNA: TGTGCCATCAGCGGGACCAACTATGGCTACACCTTC
size: few
V: TRBV10-3
D: -
J: TRBJ1-2

CDR3: CASSQDIKGFTEAFF
DNA: TGTGCCAGCAGCCAAGATATTAAGGGTTTCACTGAAGCTTTCTTT
size: -
V: TRBV4-2
D: -
J: TRBJ1-1

CDR3: CASSVGQRNTGELFF
DNA: TGTGCCAGCAGCGTAGGACAGCGGAACACCGGGGAGCTGTTTTTT
size: few
V: TRBV9
D: -
J: TRBJ2-2